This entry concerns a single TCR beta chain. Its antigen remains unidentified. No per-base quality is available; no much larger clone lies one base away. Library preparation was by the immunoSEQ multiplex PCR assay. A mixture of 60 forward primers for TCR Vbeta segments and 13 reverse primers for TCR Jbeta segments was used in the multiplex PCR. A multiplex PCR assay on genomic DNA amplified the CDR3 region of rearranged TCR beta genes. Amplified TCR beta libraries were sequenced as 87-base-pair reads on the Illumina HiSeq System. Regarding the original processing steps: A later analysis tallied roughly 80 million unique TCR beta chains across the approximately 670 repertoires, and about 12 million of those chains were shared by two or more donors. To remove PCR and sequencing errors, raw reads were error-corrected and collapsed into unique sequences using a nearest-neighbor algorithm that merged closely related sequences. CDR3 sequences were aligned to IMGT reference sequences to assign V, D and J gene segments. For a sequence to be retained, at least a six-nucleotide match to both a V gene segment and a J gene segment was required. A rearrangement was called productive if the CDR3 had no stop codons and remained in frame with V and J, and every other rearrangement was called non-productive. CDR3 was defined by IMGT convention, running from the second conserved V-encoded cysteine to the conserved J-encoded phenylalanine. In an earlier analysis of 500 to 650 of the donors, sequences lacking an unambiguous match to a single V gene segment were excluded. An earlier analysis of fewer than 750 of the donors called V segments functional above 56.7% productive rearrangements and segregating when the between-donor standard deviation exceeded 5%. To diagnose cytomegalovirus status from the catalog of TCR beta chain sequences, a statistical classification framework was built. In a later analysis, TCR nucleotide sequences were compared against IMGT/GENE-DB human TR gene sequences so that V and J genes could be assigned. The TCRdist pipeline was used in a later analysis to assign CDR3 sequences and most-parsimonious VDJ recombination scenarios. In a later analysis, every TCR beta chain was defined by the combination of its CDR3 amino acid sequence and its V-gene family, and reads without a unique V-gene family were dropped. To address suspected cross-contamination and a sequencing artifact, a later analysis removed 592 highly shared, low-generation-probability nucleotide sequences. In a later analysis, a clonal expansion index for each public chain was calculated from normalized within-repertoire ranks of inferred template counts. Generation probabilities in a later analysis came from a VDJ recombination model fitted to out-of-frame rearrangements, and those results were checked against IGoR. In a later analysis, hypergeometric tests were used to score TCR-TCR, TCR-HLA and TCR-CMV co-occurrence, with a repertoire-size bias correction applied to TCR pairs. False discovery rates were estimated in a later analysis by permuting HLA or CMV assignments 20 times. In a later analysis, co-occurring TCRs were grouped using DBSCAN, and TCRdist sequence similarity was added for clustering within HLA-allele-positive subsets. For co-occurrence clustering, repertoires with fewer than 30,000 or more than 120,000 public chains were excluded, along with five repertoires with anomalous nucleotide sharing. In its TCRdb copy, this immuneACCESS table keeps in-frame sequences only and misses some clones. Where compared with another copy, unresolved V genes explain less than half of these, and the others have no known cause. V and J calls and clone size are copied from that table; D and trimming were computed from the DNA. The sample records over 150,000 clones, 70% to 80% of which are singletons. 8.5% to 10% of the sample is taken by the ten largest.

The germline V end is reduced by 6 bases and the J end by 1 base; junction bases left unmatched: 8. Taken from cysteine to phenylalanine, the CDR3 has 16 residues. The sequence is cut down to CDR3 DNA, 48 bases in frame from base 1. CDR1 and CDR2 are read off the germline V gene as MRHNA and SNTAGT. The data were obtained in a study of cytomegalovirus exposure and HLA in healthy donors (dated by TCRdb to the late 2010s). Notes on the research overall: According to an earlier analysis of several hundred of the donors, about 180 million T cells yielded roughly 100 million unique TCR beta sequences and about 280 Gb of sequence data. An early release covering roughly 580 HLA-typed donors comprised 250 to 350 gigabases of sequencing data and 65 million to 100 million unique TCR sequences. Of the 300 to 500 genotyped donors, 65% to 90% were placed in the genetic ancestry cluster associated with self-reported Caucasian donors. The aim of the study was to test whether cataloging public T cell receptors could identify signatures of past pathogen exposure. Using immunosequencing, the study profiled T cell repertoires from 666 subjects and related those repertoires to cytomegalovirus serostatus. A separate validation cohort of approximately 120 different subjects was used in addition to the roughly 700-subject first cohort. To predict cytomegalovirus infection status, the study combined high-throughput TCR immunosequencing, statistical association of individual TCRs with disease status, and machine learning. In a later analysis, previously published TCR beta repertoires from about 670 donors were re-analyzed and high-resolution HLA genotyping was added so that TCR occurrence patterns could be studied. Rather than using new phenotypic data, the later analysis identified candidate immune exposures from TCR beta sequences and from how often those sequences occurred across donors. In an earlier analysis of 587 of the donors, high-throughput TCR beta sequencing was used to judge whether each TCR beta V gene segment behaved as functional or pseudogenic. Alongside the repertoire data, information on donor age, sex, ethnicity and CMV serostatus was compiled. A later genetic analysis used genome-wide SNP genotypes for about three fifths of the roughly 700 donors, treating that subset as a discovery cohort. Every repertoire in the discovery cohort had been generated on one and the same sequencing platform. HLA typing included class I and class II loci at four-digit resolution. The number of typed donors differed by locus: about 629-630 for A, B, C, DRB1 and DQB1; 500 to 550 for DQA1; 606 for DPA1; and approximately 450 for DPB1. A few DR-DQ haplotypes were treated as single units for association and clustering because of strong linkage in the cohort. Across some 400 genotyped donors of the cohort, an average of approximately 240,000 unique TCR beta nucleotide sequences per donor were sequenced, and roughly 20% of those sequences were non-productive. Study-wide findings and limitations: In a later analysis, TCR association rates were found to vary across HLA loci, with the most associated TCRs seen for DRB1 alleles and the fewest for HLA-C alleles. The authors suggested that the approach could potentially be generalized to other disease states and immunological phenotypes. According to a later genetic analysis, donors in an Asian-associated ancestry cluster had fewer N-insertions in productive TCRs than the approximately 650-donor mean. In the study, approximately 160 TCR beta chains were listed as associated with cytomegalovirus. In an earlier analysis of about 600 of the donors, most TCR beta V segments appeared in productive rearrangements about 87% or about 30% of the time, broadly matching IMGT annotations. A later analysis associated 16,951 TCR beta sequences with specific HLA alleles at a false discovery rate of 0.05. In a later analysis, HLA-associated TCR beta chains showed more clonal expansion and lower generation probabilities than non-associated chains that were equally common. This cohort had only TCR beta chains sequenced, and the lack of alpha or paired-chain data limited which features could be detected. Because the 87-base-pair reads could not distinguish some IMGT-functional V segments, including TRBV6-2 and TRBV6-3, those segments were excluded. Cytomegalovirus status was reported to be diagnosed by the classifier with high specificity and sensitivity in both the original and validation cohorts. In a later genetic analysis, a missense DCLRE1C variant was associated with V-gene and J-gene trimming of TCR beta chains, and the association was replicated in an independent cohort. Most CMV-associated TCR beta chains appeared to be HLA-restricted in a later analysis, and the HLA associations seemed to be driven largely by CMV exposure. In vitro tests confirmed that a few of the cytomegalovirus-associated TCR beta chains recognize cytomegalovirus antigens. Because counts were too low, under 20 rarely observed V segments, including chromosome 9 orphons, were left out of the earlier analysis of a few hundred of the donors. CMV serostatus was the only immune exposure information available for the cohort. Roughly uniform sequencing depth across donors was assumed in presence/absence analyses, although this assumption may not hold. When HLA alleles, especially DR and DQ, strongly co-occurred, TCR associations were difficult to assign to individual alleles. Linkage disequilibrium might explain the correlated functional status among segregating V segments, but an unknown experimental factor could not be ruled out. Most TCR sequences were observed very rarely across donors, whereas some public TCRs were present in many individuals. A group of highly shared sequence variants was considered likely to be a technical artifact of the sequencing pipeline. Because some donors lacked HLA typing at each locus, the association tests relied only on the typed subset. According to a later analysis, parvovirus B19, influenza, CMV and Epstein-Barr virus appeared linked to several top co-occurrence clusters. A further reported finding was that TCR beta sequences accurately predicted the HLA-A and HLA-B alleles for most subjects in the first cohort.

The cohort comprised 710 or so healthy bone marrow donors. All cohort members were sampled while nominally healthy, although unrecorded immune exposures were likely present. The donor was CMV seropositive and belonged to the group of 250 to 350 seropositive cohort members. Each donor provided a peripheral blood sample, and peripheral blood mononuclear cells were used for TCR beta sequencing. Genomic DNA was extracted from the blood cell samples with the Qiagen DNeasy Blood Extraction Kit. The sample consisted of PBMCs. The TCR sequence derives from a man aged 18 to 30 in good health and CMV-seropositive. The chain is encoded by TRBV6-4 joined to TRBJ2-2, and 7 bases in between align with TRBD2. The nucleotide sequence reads TGTGCCAGCAGCGGCTCGACTAGCTGGAACACCGGGGAGCTGTTTTTT. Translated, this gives CASSGSTSWNTGELFF.